These 20 T cell receptor beta chains share one sample of origin, sequenced in a study of control samples from healthy donors and cancer patients. This table comes from immunoSEQ multiplex PCR, and its TCRdb copy is limited to in-frame clones, with some not included. The table shows about 120,000 clones, with over 85% occurring only once. Sequenced sample: blood. These receptors were obtained from a man aged 30 to 39 in good health.

The chain combines TRBV5-1 with TRBJ1-5, with 9 bases aligning to TRBD1. Losses at the gene ends were 5 bases for V and 9 bases for J; bases not matched to a gene: 15. The CDR3 consists of 16 residues. CDR1 is SGHRS and CDR2 is YFSETQ in the germline V gene. The CDR3 here is CASSPSPGQGEGPQHF. The DNA for the CDR3 is TGCGCCAGCAGTCCTTCCCCGGGACAGGGAGAGGGGCCCCAGCATTTT.

This chain links TRBV6-5 with TRBJ2-3; tentative D call: TRBD1 (6 bases). Germline CDR1 and CDR2: MNHEY and SVGAGI. The CDR3 is 13 amino acids. The ends were cut back, 4 bases at V and 3 bases at J, with 8 bases in the middle. The CDR3 region has the DNA TGTGCCAGCAGTTTAGACAGGACAGATACGCAGTATTTT. Translation: CASSLDRTDTQYF.

This clone was counted only a few times. V gene TRBV19 combines with J gene TRBJ2-5; D not certain. This CDR3 has 13 residues. Looked up from germline, CDR1 is LNHDA and CDR2 is SQIVND (reference sequence). Trimming took 5 bases from V and 2 from J, leaving 9 bases between them. CDR3 sequence reads: CASSRALQETQYF. In DNA form, the CDR3 reads TGTGCCAGTAGTCGGGCCTTACAAGAGACCCAGTACTTC.

The CDR3: CATTAEAGVGTQYF. Here the CDR3 DNA reads TGTGCCACCACGGCTGAGGCCGGGGTAGGTACCCAGTACTTC. The chain carries TRBV10-3 and TRBJ2-5; tentative D call: TRBD2 (5 bases). This CDR3 spans 14 amino acids. Germline values: CDR1 ENHRY, CDR2 SYGVKD. Trimming left V 10 bases short and J 8 bases short, with 23 bases between.

The chain is built from TRBV19 and TRBJ2-7, with TRBD2 matching over 8 bases. CDR3 size: 15 residues. The trim removed 3 bases at V and 0 bases at J, leaving 4 bases unmatched. Germline V lookup: CDR1 LNHDA, CDR2 SQIVND (reference sequence). For the CDR3, the DNA is TGTGCCAGTAGTATGTCAAGCGGGAGCTCCTACGAGCAGTACGTC. The encoded protein is CASSMSSGSSYEQYV.

This chain uses TRBV21-1 with TRBJ1-1; the tabulated D call, TRBD1, remains unverified against the DNA. TRBV21-1 is termed a pseudogene. CDR3 length: 15 amino acids. The CDR3 coding sequence is TGTGCCAGCAGCACGAGACAGAGAATGAACACTGAAGCTTTCTTT. Protein product: CASSTRQRMNTEAFF.

V usage is TRBV5-4 and J usage is TRBJ1-6; D is perhaps TRBD1 (6 bases). The V and J ends lost 4 bases and 8 bases respectively, with 10 bases between them. Germline values: CDR1 SGHNT, CDR2 YYREEE (reference sequence). This CDR3 contains 13 residues. The CDR3 DNA reads as TGTGCCAGCAGCCTCTCAGGGGATTCACCCCTCCACTTT. Protein: CASSLSGDSPLHF.

The CDR3 DNA reads TGTGCCAGCAGCGGGGGACAGAAAGAGACCCAGTACTTC. Translated: CASSGGQKETQYF. The chain has TRBV11-2 and TRBJ2-5; 7 bases are a match to TRBD1. Germline CDR1 SGHAT, CDR2 FQNNGV. Trimming took 5 bases from V and 3 from J; bases not matched to a gene: 3. The CDR3 is made up of 13 amino acids.

CDR3 coding DNA: TGCGCCAGCAGCCCAAACCCCGCCGGAGTGAACACTGAAGCTTTCTTT. Translation: CASSPNPAGVNTEAFF. The chain couples TRBV5-1 to TRBJ1-1; D unclear. Germline V gives CDR1 SGHRS, CDR2 YFSETQ. The CDR3 covers 16 residues. V was shortened by 4 bases and J by 0 bases, with 16 bases between the two germline ends.

CDR3 residues: CASSFPENTEAFF. Written as DNA, the CDR3 is TGTGCCAGCAGCTTTCCAGAGAACACTGAAGCTTTCTTT. The chain links TRBV7-9 to TRBJ1-1; the D is unclear. The CDR3 spans 13 residues. V was clipped by 3 bases and J by 1 base, with 6 bases between them. Germline assignment: CDR1 SEHNR and CDR2 FQNEAQ (reference sequence).

Judged by abundance, this clone is large. The rearrangement uses TRBV7-4 and TRBJ2-1; 7 positions match TRBD2. The length of the CDR3 is 14 residues. V was clipped by 9 bases and J by 2 bases; unmatched bases: 7. CDR1 and CDR2 (germline): SGHVT, SQSDAQ. In DNA, the CDR3 is TGTGCCAGGACCGAGCGGGAACCCTACAATGAGCAGTTCTTC. Its protein product is CARTEREPYNEQFF.

The chain employs TRBV15 and TRBJ2-2; D gene uncertain. CDR1 is LNHNV and CDR2 is YYDKDF in the germline V gene (reference sequence). Trimming left V 5 bases short and J 9 bases short, with 7 bases between. This CDR3 spans 11 amino acids. Here the CDR3 DNA reads TGTGCCACCAGCTCCCAACGGGAGCTGTTTTTT. This translates into CATSSQRELFF.

The chain carries TRBV3-1 (or the pseudogene TRBV3-2) and TRBJ2-5, with 10 nucleotides matching TRBD1. V lost 3 bases to trimming and J lost 5 bases; unmatched junction nucleotides: 9. CDR3 length: 16 residues. From germline, CDR1 is LGHDT and CDR2 YNNKEL (reference sequence). CDR3 nucleotide sequence: TGTGCCAGCAGCCACCAGGGACAGGGGAGATCGGAGACCCAGTACTTC. This encodes CASSHQGQGRSETQYF.

The V and J genes are TRBV7-8 and TRBJ1-5; no clear D. The length of the CDR3 is 12 residues. The germline V and J ends were trimmed by 4 bases and 3 bases, with 4 bases remaining between them. Germline-derived CDR1 and CDR2 are SGHVS and FQNEAQ. CDR3 sequence reads: CASSSINQPQHF. CDR3 nucleotides: TGTGCCAGCAGCTCGATCAATCAGCCCCAGCATTTT.

V gene TRBV5-6 combines with J gene TRBJ2-7; the match to TRBD1 covers 8 bases. Trimming took 4 bases from V and 3 from J; bases not matched to a gene: 3. CDR1 and CDR2 (germline): SGHDT, YYEEEE. This CDR3 region has 13 residues. The CDR3 reads CASSIQGDYEQYF. CDR3 nucleotides: TGTGCCAGCAGCATACAGGGGGACTACGAGCAGTACTTC. Based on the CDR3 plus reference TRBV5-6 and TRBJ2-7, the full variable domain is DAGVTQSPTHLIKTRGQQVTLRCSPKSGHDTVSWYQQALGQGPQFIFQYYEEEERQRGNFPDRFSGHQFPNYSSELNVNALLLGDSALYLCASSIQGDYEQYFGPGTRLTVT.

This chain uses TRBV13 with TRBJ1-1; D unresolved. The ends were cut back, 3 bases at V and 3 bases at J, with 8 bases in the middle. The CDR3 runs 13 residues. From germline, CDR1 is PRHDT and CDR2 FYEKMQ (reference sequence). This CDR3 reads CASSLAGDTEAFF. The CDR3 DNA reads as TGTGCCAGCAGCTTGGCCGGAGACACTGAAGCTTTCTTT.

V is TRBV11-2 and J is TRBJ1-1, with D unresolved. The CDR3 contains 18 residues. Trimming left V 5 bases short and J 1 base short, with 23 bases between. The germline V gene has CDR1 SGHAT and CDR2 FQNNGV. The CDR3 DNA is TGTGCCAGCAGCCACCACGATAAAGGGATTTATCGGAACACTGAAGCTTTCTTT. Translating it yields CASSHHDKGIYRNTEAFF.

J is TRBJ2-5 and V is TRBV27, with D maybe TRBD1 (5 bases). V lost 5 bases and J 4 bases, leaving 14 bases between the germline ends. This CDR3 spans 14 amino acids. Germline V gene lookup returns CDR1 MNHEY and CDR2 SMNVEV (reference sequence). The CDR3 DNA follows: TGTGCCAGCAGTACCAGACAGTATGGAGAGACCCAGTACTTC. Translating it yields CASSTRQYGETQYF.

Regarding this clone: One junction end does not reproduce the germline sequence, and a read error may be involved. V and J are TRBV9 and TRBJ2-5, with D unresolved. CDR1 SGDLS and CDR2 YYNGEE come from the germline V gene. CDR3 length: 13 amino acids. Here the CDR3 reads CANSVISWETQYF. CDR3 in DNA: TGTGCCAACAGCGTTATATCCTGGGAGACCCAGTACTTC.

This clone was seen only a few times. The chain combines TRBV4-1 with TRBJ1-1; D gene ambiguous. Germline V CDR1 and CDR2: MGHRA, YSYEKL. The V end was cut by 2 bases, the J end by 4 bases, with 17 bases between. CDR3 length: 16 residues. CDR3 sequence reads: CASSQSGTWEGTEAFF. In DNA form, the CDR3 reads TGCGCCAGCAGCCAATCGGGTACCTGGGAGGGCACTGAAGCTTTCTTT.